One sample yielded the 22 T cell receptor beta chains listed below, sequenced in a study of vaccination and CD4 T cells after COVID-19. Treatment: roughly 10-day PBMC culture with coronavirus spike peptide pools or control peptides (ViraFEST assay). Ahead of the COVID-19 pandemic (2011-2018), the CD4+ T cells of the unexposed donor were collected. No antigen has been assigned to these receptors. The assay that was used to sequence DNA from cultured CD4+ T cells was the Oncomine TCR Beta short-read assay. After culture, CD4+ T cells served as the source for genomic DNA extraction. TCRdb redid the calling of the PCR reads with MiXCR, one entry per CDR3 protein. The profile shows some 10,000 distinct CDR3 sequences, almost 30% of them singletons. The sequenced sample consisted of CD4+ T cells from blood, cultured in vitro. The receptor source for this set is a human donor in good health.

The V gene is TRBV14, the J gene TRBJ2-1; the D gene could be TRBD1 or TRBD2 (5 bases each). This CDR3 region has 15 residues. CDR1 and CDR2 (germline): SGHDN, FVKESK. The V gene lost 3 bases and the J gene lost 0 bases, with 9 bases spanning the gap. The CDR3 coding sequence is TGTGCCAGCAGCCAGGCAGGGAGCTCCTACAATGAGCAGTTCTTC. It is translated as CASSQAGSSYNEQFF.

The rearrangement uses TRBV6-5 and TRBJ2-7, with D unresolved. The CDR3 has 13 amino acids. Germline-derived CDR1 and CDR2 are MNHEY and SVGAGI. V shed 4 bases and J shed 0 bases, with 7 bases lying between them. The CDR3 sequence: CASSSRSSYEQYF. CDR3 bases: TGTGCCAGCAGTTCTCGGAGCTCCTACGAGCAGTACTTC.

The rearrangement joins TRBV4-2 to TRBJ2-2; maybe TRBD1 (6 bases). This CDR3 contains 16 residues. With 1 base removed from V and 4 bases from J, the gap between germline ends came to 13 bases. Per the germline V gene, CDR1 is LGHNA and CDR2 is YNFKEQ. The CDR3 sequence is CASSQVTRGGTGELFF. Written as DNA, the CDR3 is TGTGCCAGCAGCCAAGTAACCAGGGGCGGCACCGGGGAGCTGTTTTTT.

The gene calls are TRBV6-2 or TRBV6-3 and TRBJ2-6, with D possibly matching TRBD2 (5 bases). Between the trimmed V and J ends, which lost 2 bases and 1 base, there was a span of 9 bases. The germline V gene has CDR1 MNHEY and CDR2 SVGEGT. CDR3 length equals 16 residues. The chain's CDR3 is CASSYPPGSGANVLTF. CDR3 coding DNA: TGTGCCAGCAGTTACCCGCCGGGGTCTGGGGCCAACGTCCTGACTTTC.

The chain has TRBV19 and TRBJ2-5, with D possibly being TRBD1 (7 bases). V shed 4 bases and J shed 7 bases, with 16 bases lying between them. Germline V CDR1 and CDR2: LNHDA, SQIVND (reference sequence). This CDR3 spans 14 amino acids. The CDR3 loop reads CASSTDRRRVTQYF. The DNA for the CDR3 is TGTGCCAGTAGTACGGACAGGAGGAGGGTGACCCAGTACTTC.

The chain joins TRBV7-2 to TRBJ2-3, with 15 bases lining up with TRBD2. J was trimmed by 4 bases and V by 5 bases; bases with no gene match: 7. The CDR3 contains 17 residues. CDR1 is SGHTA, CDR2 FQGNSA, per germline. DNA for the CDR3: TGTGCCAGCAGCCGAGGACTAGCGGGAGGGGGAGCAGATACGCAGTATTTT. This encodes CASSRGLAGGGADTQYF.

The sample holds a few counts of this clonotype. This chain links TRBV25-1 with TRBJ2-2, with D tentatively TRBD2 (5 bases). Trimming shortened V by 8 bases and J by 5 bases, and 12 bases separated the two germline ends. The CDR3 totals 13 residues. CDR1 is MGHDK and CDR2 is SYGVNS in the germline V gene. CDR3 protein: CASSVGVTGELFF. Written as DNA, the CDR3 is TGTGCCAGCTCGGTCGGGGTTACCGGGGAGCTGTTTTTT.

The V gene is TRBV7-6, the J gene TRBJ2-7; D unclear. The CDR3 extends over 14 amino acids. CDR1 and CDR2 (germline): SGHVS, FNYEAQ. V shed 5 bases and J shed 2 bases, with 13 bases lying between them. CDR3 sequence: CASSPKRLPYEQYF. CDR3 bases: TGTGCCAGCAGCCCCAAACGGCTACCCTACGAGCAGTACTTC.

The chain has TRBV6-1 and TRBJ2-3; 16 positions agree with TRBD2. V gave up 6 bases and J gave up 10 bases; unmatched junction bases: 10. CDR1 and CDR2 (germline): MNHNS, SASEGT. The CDR3 covers 16 residues. In nucleotides, the CDR3 is TGTGCCAGCAGCCCGGGACTAGCGGGAGGGCCGAAAGCGCAGTATTTT. Protein product: CASSPGLAGGPKAQYF.

This chain uses TRBV6-1 with TRBJ2-1; tentatively, D is TRBD1 or TRBD2 (5 bases each). CDR3 length: 15 amino acids. The V gene's germline CDR1 is MNHNS and CDR2 SASEGT. Trimming pared 5 bases from V and 12 bases from J, leaving 23 bases between. The CDR3 sequence: CASSPGTVQKDGQFF. CDR3 DNA: TGTGCCAGCAGTCCTGGGACCGTCCAAAAGGATGGGCAGTTCTTC.

This clonotype was seen a handful of times. The J gene is TRBJ2-5, the V gene TRBV30, with a tentative D call TRBD2 (7 bases). V shed 3 bases and J shed 4 bases, with 21 bases lying between them. The CDR3 is 16 residues long. The germline V gene has CDR1 GTSNPN and CDR2 SVGIG (reference sequence). The CDR3 DNA reads TGTGCCTGGAGGGGCCTAGGGGGGAGGGCCATAGAGACCCAGTACTTC. The encoded protein is CAWRGLGGRAIETQYF.

The table lists this clonotype with a few counts. The chain joins TRBV6-2 or TRBV6-3 to TRBJ2-7; 9 bases map to TRBD1. CDR3 size: 15 residues. Germline trimming cut 2 bases from V and 5 bases from J; bases unmatched to any gene: 7. Germline CDR1 and CDR2: MNHEY and SVGEGT. The CDR3 nucleotides are TGTGCCAGCAGTTACGTAATGGGACAGGGAAACGAGCAGTACTTC. Protein product: CASSYVMGQGNEQYF.

This clonotype showed up just a few times. This chain connects TRBV6-1 to TRBJ2-2; no reliable D call. Between the trimmed V and J ends, which lost 7 bases and 4 bases, there was a span of 13 bases. Germline loops: CDR1 MNHNS, CDR2 SASEGT. The length of the CDR3 is 14 residues. In nucleotides, the CDR3 is TGTGCCAGCAACCAACTGACGAGCACCGGGGAGCTGTTTTTT. This gives the protein CASNQLTSTGELFF.

This clonotype was counted between two and nine times. The gene calls are TRBV20-1 and TRBJ1-2, with 9 bases identical to TRBD1. After removal of 3 bases from V and 8 bases from J, the junction contained 10 bases not matched to a gene. The germline CDR1 and CDR2 sequences are DFQATT and SNEGSKA (reference sequence). CDR3 length: 14 amino acids. CDR3 amino acids: CSARVQGAPVGYTF. The CDR3 region has the DNA TGCAGTGCTAGGGTACAGGGGGCCCCCGTGGGCTACACCTTC.

The rearrangement joins TRBV10-3 to TRBJ2-5; D is ambiguous. The CDR3 covers 14 residues. CDR1 and CDR2 (germline): ENHRY, SYGVKD. Trimming took off 0 bases at V and 3 bases at J, with 8 bases between the two ends. The CDR3 sequence: CAISESSAEETQYF. DNA of the CDR3: TGTGCCATCAGTGAGTCTTCAGCCGAAGAGACCCAGTACTTC.

The chain uses TRBV10-1 and TRBJ2-3; 9 bases align to TRBD1. Losses at the gene ends were 11 bases for V and 4 bases for J; bases not matched to a gene: 13. CDR1 and CDR2 (germline): WNHNN, SYGVQD (reference sequence). CDR3 size: 15 residues. CDR3 DNA sequence: TGCGCCTTCCGATCCTGGGACAGGGTGTCAGATACGCAGTATTTT. It is translated as CAFRSWDRVSDTQYF.

For this clonotype: At one boundary the junction diverges from the germline segment, which might be a read error. CDR3 in DNA: TGTGCCAGCAGTGAAGTAGGGCACCAAAACTTC. Its protein product is CASSEVGHQNF. The chain couples TRBV6-1 to TRBJ2-1; D is unresolved. The CDR3 sequence is 11 residues long. The V gene's germline CDR1 is MNHNS and CDR2 SASEGT.

This chain links TRBV19 with TRBJ2-4, with D perhaps assigned TRBD1 or TRBD2 (5 bases each). This CDR3 spans 15 amino acids. Trimming took off 9 bases at V and 1 base at J, with 16 bases between the two ends. Looked up from germline, CDR1 is LNHDA and CDR2 is SQIVND (reference sequence). CDR3 sequence: CASRDLGGAKNIQYF. The CDR3 DNA is TGTGCCAGCCGGGACCTTGGTGGGGCCAAAAACATTCAGTACTTC.

The chain joins TRBV7-8 to TRBJ2-3, with 10 bases aligning to TRBD2. The trim removed 2 bases at V and 6 bases at J, leaving 8 bases unmatched. This CDR3 has 16 residues. CDR1 and CDR2 from the germline V gene are SGHVS and FQNEAQ. Here the CDR3 reads CASSLTPSGRLDTQYF. Here the CDR3 DNA reads TGTGCCAGCAGCTTAACCCCTAGCGGGAGATTGGATACGCAGTATTTT.

The chain combines TRBV2 with TRBJ2-3; D is perhaps TRBD2 (5 bases). CDR1 SNHLY and CDR2 FYNNEI come from the germline V gene. The CDR3 is 13 residues long. Trimming removed 7 bases at V and 0 bases at J, with 8 bases between. CDR3 amino acids: CASTSGSTDTQYF. The DNA for the CDR3 is TGTGCCAGCACGAGCGGAAGCACAGATACGCAGTATTTT.

The chain employs TRBV11-2 and TRBJ2-7; TRBD1 agrees at 8 bases. Germline trimming cut 5 bases from V and 6 bases from J; bases unmatched to any gene: 9. Germline loops: CDR1 SGHAT, CDR2 FQNNGV. The CDR3 totals 14 residues. This CDR3 is CASSPLRGTGEQYF. The CDR3 DNA follows: TGTGCCAGCAGCCCGCTCCGGGGGACAGGCGAGCAGTACTTC.

The rearrangement links TRBV4-3 to TRBJ2-2; D ambiguous. The CDR3 length is 15 residues. CDR1 and CDR2 (germline): LGHNA, YSLEER. Trimming took 1 base from V and 7 from J, leaving 13 bases between them. The CDR3 reads CASSQGSLPSGELFF. CDR3 DNA: TGCGCCAGCAGCCAAGGTAGTCTACCCAGCGGGGAGCTGTTTTTT.